The 18 T cell receptor beta chains listed next were all sequenced from one sample in a study of control samples from healthy donors and cancer patients. The table came from immunoSEQ multiplex PCR; TCRdb's copy has only in-frame clones and leaves some out. The sample carries about 150,000 clones, about 93% recorded once. The source material was blood. Receptors were obtained from a man aged 45 to 65 in good health.

This chain uses TRBV6-2 or TRBV6-3 with TRBJ2-6; D is possibly TRBD1 or TRBD2 (6 bases each). The CDR3 contains 18 residues. In germline, CDR1 is MNHEY, CDR2 SVGEGT. Between the trimmed V and J ends, which lost 7 bases and 0 bases, there was a span of 19 bases. The CDR3 here is CASNPERGVSSGANVLTF. DNA for the CDR3: TGTGCCAGCAACCCCGAGAGGGGGGTGAGCTCTGGGGCCAACGTCCTGACTTTC.

The CDR3 nucleotides read TGTGCCAGCAGTTTGTTGGGACTTCAGGCTGGAAACACCATATATTTT. This codes for CASSLLGLQAGNTIYF. The chain combines TRBV28 with TRBJ1-3; D may be TRBD1 (5 bases). The ends were cut back, 3 bases at V and 2 bases at J, with 14 bases in the middle. CDR1 MDHEN and CDR2 SYDVKM come from the germline V gene. This CDR3 region has 16 residues.

This clone was observed once. A read error may account for a junction end that differs from germline. This rearrangement joins TRBV5-4 to TRBJ1-2; D unclear. The CDR3 loop spans 16 amino acids. Per the germline V gene, CDR1 is SGHNT and CDR2 is YYREEE (reference sequence). The chain's CDR3 is CASSPEAGQPNYSYTF. CDR3 coding DNA: TGTGCCAGCAGCCCCGAGGCAGGCCAGCCTAACTATAGCTACACCTTC. The whole variable domain, remainder taken from reference TRBV5-4 and TRBJ1-2, is ETGVTQSPTHLIKTRGQQVTLRCSSQSGHNTVSWYQQALGQGPQFIFQYYREEENGRGNFPPRFSGLQFPNYSSELNVNALELDDSALYLCASSPEAGQPNYSYTFGSGTRLTVV.

The chain joins TRBV28 to TRBJ2-3; 7 nucleotides match TRBD2. V shed 9 bases, J shed 4 bases, and the junction held 10 bases outside the gene matches. Germline V gives CDR1 MDHEN, CDR2 SYDVKM. This CDR3 contains 14 residues. DNA of the CDR3: TGTGCCAGTCGGGTGGGAGGGCTGGCAGATACGCAGTATTTT. It codes for CASRVGGLADTQYF.

The V call is TRBV6-6, the J call TRBJ1-5; D is unresolved. This CDR3 has 13 amino acids. V lost 4 bases and J 2 bases, leaving 6 bases between the germline ends. CDR1 is MNHNY and CDR2 is SVGAGI in the germline V gene (reference sequence). The DNA for the CDR3 is TGTGCCAGCAGTTCCCAGGGCAATCAGCCCCAGCATTTT. Translated: CASSSQGNQPQHF.

The chain couples TRBV28 to TRBJ1-5; the D gene is possibly TRBD1 (6 bases). Germline-derived CDR1 and CDR2 are MDHEN and SYDVKM. Trimming removed 3 bases from V and 4 bases from J, with 13 bases in between. This CDR3 is built from 15 residues. The CDR3 here is CASSLGGARNQPQHF. DNA of the CDR3: TGTGCCAGCAGTTTGGGGGGGGCGCGGAATCAGCCCCAGCATTTT.

The genes are TRBV18 and TRBJ2-1; D is ambiguous. This CDR3 contains 13 residues. Looked up from germline, CDR1 is KGHSH and CDR2 is LQKENI. V dropped 3 bases and J dropped 7 bases, with 10 bases sitting between them. The CDR3 coding sequence is TGTGCCAGCTCACCTGGGTCAGGTAATGAGCAGTTCTTC. It is translated as CASSPGSGNEQFF.

The rearrangement joins TRBV25-1 to TRBJ1-1, with unresolved D. CDR3 length equals 12 residues. Trimming removed 8 bases from V and 1 base from J, with 8 bases in between. Germline CDR1 and CDR2: MGHDK and SYGVNS. In DNA form, the CDR3 reads TGTGCCAGCCGGGCCCAGAACACTGAAGCTTTCTTT. It specifies CASRAQNTEAFF.

The chain carries TRBV28 and TRBJ1-1, with a weak D call TRBD1 (6 bases). The CDR3 contains 15 residues. Trimming took off 3 bases at V and 5 bases at J, with 16 bases between the two ends. Per the germline V gene, CDR1 is MDHEN and CDR2 is SYDVKM. The CDR3 bases are TGTGCCAGCAGTTTTGGGGGGCTCATAGCGACTGAAGCTTTCTTT. Protein: CASSFGGLIATEAFF.

The chain joins TRBV29-1 to TRBJ2-1; possibly TRBD2 for D (6 bases). Germline V lookup: CDR1 SQVTM, CDR2 ANQGSEA. Deletions cut 6 bases from V and 7 bases from J, with 19 bases between. This CDR3 comprises 14 residues. DNA for the CDR3: TGCAGCGTACCGGGACTTTCAAACACTAATGAGCAGTTCTTC. Translated: CSVPGLSNTNEQFF.

DNA of the CDR3: TGTGCCAGCAGCCAAGAAGTCGGGGGCGGGAGGGCCAGGTACAATGAGCAGTTCTTC. This encodes CASSQEVGGGRARYNEQFF. J is TRBJ2-1 and V is TRBV3-1 (or the pseudogene TRBV3-2); 9 bases agree with TRBD2. CDR1 and CDR2 (germline): LGHDT, YNNKEL (reference sequence). J lost 4 bases, V lost 0 bases, and 13 bases had no gene match. The CDR3 has 19 residues.

Of note for this clone: This sequence may be a read error, since a much larger clone differs from it by one base. CDR3 sequence reads: CASSLTGGNQPQHF. In DNA, the CDR3 is TGTGCCAGCAGCTTGACAGGGGGCAATCAGCCCCAGCATTTT. The chain links TRBV3-1 (or the pseudogene TRBV3-2) to TRBJ1-5; TRBD1 matches 8 bases. CDR3 length: 14 amino acids. Germline CDR1 LGHDT, CDR2 YNNKEL (reference sequence). Trimming took 5 bases from V and 2 from J; bases not matched to a gene: 2.

Notes on this clone: No DNA is shown, since the ends of the CDR3 on it are uncertain; the CDR3 is the one TCRdb lists. The rearrangement uses TRBV29-1 and TRBJ1-5. From germline, CDR1 is SQVTM and CDR2 ANQGSEA. 11 amino acids form the CDR3, both terminal residues included. The CDR3: CSVGQGADKHF.

The chain combines TRBV5-1 with TRBJ2-7; D remains unclear. The CDR3 is 14 amino acids. V lost 0 bases, J lost 3 bases, and 10 bases lay in between. Germline lookup yields CDR1 SGHRS and CDR2 YFSETQ. CDR3 amino acids: CASSLGSANYEQYF. In DNA, the CDR3 is TGCGCCAGCAGCTTGGGAAGCGCCAACTACGAGCAGTACTTC.

V and J are TRBV7-2 and TRBJ2-1; D possibly uses TRBD1 or TRBD2 (6 bases each). Germline CDR1 reads SGHTA; CDR2 reads FQGNSA. The CDR3 extends over 15 amino acids. Between the trimmed V and J ends, which lost 0 bases and 6 bases, there was a span of 12 bases. CDR3 in DNA: TGTGCCAGCAGCTTAGCGCGACTAGGGGGCAATGAGCAGTTCTTC. It yields the protein CASSLARLGGNEQFF.

This clone was seen only once. The rearrangement joins TRBV7-2 to TRBJ2-5; 12 nucleotides agree with TRBD2. Germline trimming cut 7 bases from V and 8 bases from J; bases unmatched to any gene: 17. The CDR3 totals 17 residues. Germline CDR1 reads SGHTA; CDR2 reads FQGNSA. Here the CDR3 DNA reads TGTGCCAGCACTAATATCCGACTAGCGGGAGTGGCCGGCACCCAGTACTTC. Translated: CASTNIRLAGVAGTQYF.

V is TRBV25-1 and J is TRBJ2-7; possibly TRBD1 or TRBD2 for D (5 bases each). CDR1 MGHDK and CDR2 SYGVNS come from the germline V gene. The CDR3 contains 12 residues. V lost 8 bases, J lost 3 bases, and 11 bases lay in between. CDR3 sequence: CASRGDVYEQYF. The CDR3 region has the DNA TGTGCCAGCCGAGGGGACGTCTACGAGCAGTACTTC.

The rearrangement uses TRBV18 and TRBJ1-1; no reliable D call. The germline V gene encodes CDR1 KGHSH and CDR2 LQKENI. The V end lost 0 bases, the J end lost 1 base, and 3 bases lay between the germline ends. The CDR3 covers 13 residues. CDR3 residues: CASSPPGNTEAFF. CDR3 DNA sequence: TGTGCCAGCTCACCACCGGGGAACACTGAAGCTTTCTTT.